The present entry profiles one TCR beta chain with its context. This record belongs to a study of blood T cells in healthy people across ages. Primed by a sample-barcoded 5' primer and a J-beta primer mix, a second PCR proceeded for 7 to 11 cycles. TCRdb re-analysed the 5' RACE reads in MiXCR, keeping a single row per CDR3 protein. The data contain fewer than 1,000,000 distinct CDR3 sequences, around 45% of them seen just once; the ten biggest clones take up 15% to 20%. This TCR came from a man older than 75 in good health. Sequencing was done on a sample of blood.

In DNA form, the CDR3 reads TGTGCCAGCAGCCCCACCGGGGGGGTTGGGGGGGGCAATGAGCAGTTCTTC. Its translation: CASSPTGGVGGGNEQFF. The chain is built from TRBV3-1 and TRBJ2-1, with 8 bases matching TRBD2. The CDR3 is 17 residues long. The V and J ends lost 4 bases and 6 bases, in that order; junction bases with no gene match: 14. Germline V lookup: CDR1 LGHDT, CDR2 YNNKEL (reference sequence).